These T cell receptor beta chains were read from a single sample in a study of cytomegalovirus exposure and HLA in healthy donors. Libraries were prepared by immunoSEQ multiplex PCR; TCRdb keeps only in-frame clonotypes and omits some of them. The table has some 210,000 clones, roughly 81% seen once. Material for sequencing was PBMCs. The source is a woman younger than 45 in good health and CMV-seropositive. CDR3s leave out the opening cysteine and the closing phenylalanine or tryptophan.

V gene | CDR3 protein
TRBV18 | ASSRRGGEKLF
TRBV5-4 | ASSRDRDRVSPLH
TRBV2 | AHKGQGMNTEAF
TRBV6-5 | ASSQGQGRDEKLF
TRBV4-1 | ASSLLSGEGYGYT
TRBV11-3 | ASSLGQIAGETQY
TRBV6-6 | ASSRGQGTNTEAF
TRBV29-1 | SVPRLQGAGTEAF
TRBV10-1 | ASINPSRDRVALGGYT
TRBV7-8 | ASRRQGVSTDTQY
TRBV7-3 | ASSLGQQETQY
TRBV7-2 | ASSLYRGGAYEQY
TRBV7-8 | ASSLGLAGSTDTQY
TRBV4-3 | ASSQDRGLYYGYT
TRBV29-1 | SFEGAGANVLT
TRBV13 | ASRPTGITDTQY
TRBV5-1 | ASSPEGVQPQH
TRBV9 | ASSVSRGYGNTIY
TRBV7-2 | ASSSGTGKNIQY
TRBV18 | ASSPWRTGGTGANVLT
TRBV10-3 | AIMKQGDTEAF
TRBV5-4 | ASSLGGGDSYNEQF
TRBV7-3 | ASSYSSGNEQY
TRBV9 | ASSVGSGEDGYT
TRBV2 | ASSPQGDYGYT
TRBV27 | ASRYTRTGNTEAF
TRBV5-8 | ASSGQVLIQETQY
TRBV30 | AWSVAGTGHGSPLH
TRBV7-3 | ASSPGVPGGGYGYT
TRBV10-3 | AISDYAGGASTDTQY
TRBV7-8 | ASSLELGEGTYT
TRBV29-1 | SVNRGGYNEQF